The 17 T cell receptor delta chains listed next were all sequenced from one sample in a study of Vδ1+ human thymocytes. Extracted RNA was reverse transcribed into cDNA. The CDR3 regions were amplified by multiplex PCR from V-gene primers to a constant-region primer. TCRdb used CATT to re-call clones from the multiplex PCR reads. The table has roughly 50,000 delta-chain clones, 15% to 20% seen once. Notes on the study in general: Highly polyclonal TRG and TRD repertoires with Gaussian CDR3 length distributions appeared in thymus.

Antigen specificity for these receptors is unknown. Sequencing was done on a sample of Vdelta1+ gamma-delta thymocytes from the thymus. Subset noted: FACS-sorted CD3+ TCRalphabeta- TCRVdelta1+ TCRVdelta2- thymocytes. All receptors come from a boy under three years old who had congenital heart surgery.

This chain uses TRDV1 with TRDJ1, with 11 bases lining up with TRDD3. J lost 2 bases, V lost 0 bases, and 11 bases had no gene match. CDR1 and CDR2 (germline): TSWWSYY, QGS. There are 19 residues in the CDR3. The CDR3 loop reads CALGELTDLGDTYTDKLIF. DNA of the CDR3: TGTGCTCTTGGGGAACTTACGGACCTGGGGGATACATATACCGATAAACTCATCTTT.

This clone was found once. This rearrangement joins TRDV1 to TRDJ1; either TRDD2 or TRDD3 may fit D (6 bases each). The length of the CDR3 is 19 residues. Trimming took off 5 bases at V and 6 bases at J, with 31 bases between the two ends. The V gene's germline CDR1 is TSWWSYY and CDR2 QGS. This chain's CDR3 is CALGYAFPQTIRRTYKLIF. The CDR3 DNA follows: TGTGCTCTTGGGTACGCCTTCCCCCAAACGATACGCAGGACGTATAAACTCATCTTT.

This clone turned up a few times. The chain combines TRDV1 with TRDJ1, with D perhaps matching TRDD2 (7 bases). Germline V CDR1 and CDR2: TSWWSYY, QGS. CDR3 length: 18 residues. Trimming stripped 0 bases from V and 5 bases from J, with 22 bases between. CDR3: CALGELAFPTGGTDKLIF. The CDR3 region has the DNA TGTGCTCTTGGGGAACTAGCATTTCCTACCGGGGGAACGGATAAACTCATCTTT.

This clone was found a few times. At one boundary the junction diverges from the germline segment, which might be a read error. This sequence joins TRDV1 and TRDJ1, with 13 bases that match TRDD3. CDR1 is TSWWSYY, CDR2 QGS, per germline. The CDR3 is made up of 24 amino acids. The CDR3 nucleotides read TGTGCTCTTGGGGAACCTCTCCCCGGGGCCTTACTGGGGGATACGGACGGCTACACCGATACACTCATCTTT. It yields the protein CALGEPLPGALLGDTDGYTDTLIF.

The chain employs TRDV1 and TRDJ1, with D perhaps TRDD3 (6 bases). Trimming shortened V by 5 bases and J by 0 bases, and 22 bases separated the two germline ends. Germline values: CDR1 TSWWSYY, CDR2 QGS. This CDR3 comprises 18 residues. In nucleotides, the CDR3 is TGTGCTCTTGGGAAACCCCCTGAGGGGGAGGAGTACACCGATAAACTCATCTTT. This codes for CALGKPPEGEEYTDKLIF.

In this sample, this clone turned up a few times. The V call is TRDV1, the J call TRDJ1; 11 positions match TRDD3. With V trimmed by 0 bases and J by 5 bases, 14 bases remained unmatched. CDR1 and CDR2 from the germline V gene are TSWWSYY and QGS. The CDR3 covers 19 residues. CDR3 nucleotides: TGTGCTCTTGGGGAACTCGCCTTTCTCGCGGACTGGGGGATAGATAAACTCATCTTT. It yields the protein CALGELAFLADWGIDKLIF.

In its sample, this clone was seen once. This chain uses TRDV2 with TRDJ1, with 12 bases lining up with TRDD3. The germline V gene has CDR1 GEAIGNYY and CDR2 EKD. This CDR3 contains 19 residues. J was trimmed by 0 bases and V by 1 base; bases with no gene match: 11. The CDR3 spells CACDTPCWGIRGNTDKLIF. CDR3 in DNA: TGTGCCTGTGACACACCGTGCTGGGGGATACGGGGGAACACCGATAAACTCATCTTT.

J is TRDJ1 and V is TRDV1; D might be TRDD2 or TRDD3, each matching 7 bases. Germline CDR1 TSWWSYY, CDR2 QGS. V shed 3 bases and J shed 0 bases, with 32 bases lying between them. The CDR3 is 22 amino acids. The CDR3 DNA sequence: TGTGCTCTTGGGGAGCCGCTAATTCCTACGACTGAGGGATACCGTAACACCGATAAACTCATCTTT. It is translated as CALGEPLIPTTEGYRNTDKLIF.

The chain carries TRDV1 and TRDJ1; a possible D gene is TRDD3 (6 bases). The length of the CDR3 is 20 residues. The V gene lost 0 bases and the J gene lost 0 bases, with 23 bases spanning the gap. Germline CDR1 TSWWSYY, CDR2 QGS. The CDR3 DNA follows: TGTGCTCTTGGGGAACTTTTGTCAGTCCCCGGGGGGAATAACACCGATAAACTCATCTTT. This encodes CALGELLSVPGGNNTDKLIF.

This clone is labeled as medium-sized. The V and J genes are TRDV2 and TRDJ1, with TRDD3 matching over 10 bases. Trimming removed 6 bases from V and 4 bases from J; junction bases left unmatched: 13. In germline, CDR1 is GEAIGNYY, CDR2 EKD. The CDR3 spans 16 residues. DNA of the CDR3: TGTGCCTGTCCGGGGACTACTGGGGGATGGAACGATAAACTCATCTTT. Residues: CACPGTTGGWNDKLIF.

J is TRDJ1 and V is TRDV1; 11 bases fit TRDD3. V shed 1 base, J shed 4 bases, and the junction held 11 bases outside the gene matches. This CDR3 has 18 residues. CDR1 TSWWSYY and CDR2 QGS come from the germline V gene. The CDR3, as DNA: TGTGCTCTTGGGGAACGTCCGGCTGGGGGATACCGGGGCGATAAACTCATCTTT. Translated: CALGERPAGGYRGDKLIF.

This clone has more than one count but fewer than ten. V usage is TRDV1 and J usage is TRDJ1; 10 nucleotides align to TRDD3. CDR1 and CDR2 from the germline V gene are TSWWSYY and QGS. Unmatched junction bases numbered 19, after V lost 3 bases and J lost 0 bases. The CDR3 runs 21 residues. The CDR3 nucleotides read TGTGCTCTTGGGGACATCTTCTCCAACCTCATTACTGGGGGATACACCGATAAACTCATCTTT. Translation gives CALGDIFSNLITGGYTDKLIF.

This clone was seen more than once but under ten times. The genes are TRDV1 and TRDJ1; 10 nucleotides match TRDD3. The CDR3 covers 15 residues. The V gene end was trimmed by 2 bases and the J gene end by 4 bases; junction bases not matched to a gene: 4. Germline V gene lookup returns CDR1 TSWWSYY and CDR2 QGS. CDR3 DNA sequence: TGTGCTCTTGGGGAATGGGGGATACCGGGCGATAAACTCATCTTT. Encoded protein: CALGEWGIPGDKLIF.

The V and J genes are TRAV29/DV5 and TRDJ2, with 8 bases identical to TRDD3. V lost 3 bases to trimming and J lost 0 bases; unmatched junction nucleotides: 7. Germline CDR1 reads NSMFDY; CDR2 reads ISSIKDK. The CDR3 is made up of 16 amino acids. CDR3 loop: CAAIGDTGALTAQLFF. CDR3 DNA sequence: TGTGCAGCAATAGGGGATACTGGGGCTTTGACAGCACAACTCTTCTTT.

The gene calls are TRAV29/DV5 and TRDJ1; 12 bases are shared with TRDD3. This CDR3 contains 21 residues. Germline V gives CDR1 NSMFDY, CDR2 ISSIKDK. CDR3 region: CATIGPSYFGLGDTLGHKLIF. In DNA, the CDR3 is TGTGCTACAATAGGCCCTTCCTACTTTGGGCTGGGGGATACGCTAGGTCATAAACTCATCTTT. The full variable domain, completed using reference TRAV29/DV5 and TRDJ1, is DQQVKQNSPSLSVQEGRISILNCDYTNSMFDYFLWYKKYPAEGPTFLISISSIKDKNEDGRFTVFLNKSAKHLSLHIVPSQPGDSAVYFCATIGPSYFGLGDTLGHKLIFGKGTRVTVEP.

The chain uses TRDV1 and TRDJ4; D may be TRDD2 (8 bases). The V gene lost 6 bases and the J gene lost 6 bases, with 32 bases spanning the gap. Germline loops: CDR1 TSWWSYY, CDR2 QGS. This CDR3 contains 18 residues. CDR3 protein: CALGTRLPTAGDQEALIF. CDR3 nucleotides: TGTGCTCTTGGTACGAGGCTTCCTACGGCGGGGGATCAGGAGGCCCTGATCTTT.

This clone has only a few counts. V gene TRDV1 combines with J gene TRDJ1; no reliable D call. Germline V CDR1 and CDR2: TSWWSYY, QGS. The length of the CDR3 is 17 residues. V gave up 4 bases and J gave up 0 bases, with 18 bases separating them. The CDR3, as DNA: TGTGCTCTTGGGGTCGACAGGGTAGGACCGTACACCGATAAACTCATCTTT. Protein product: CALGVDRVGPYTDKLIF.